The entry that follows covers one T cell receptor (beta chain) sequence. Its antigen is currently unknown. This specimen comes from a study of shared clonotypes between healthy human individuals. The donor population consisted of healthy HIV-negative adults with no recent acute infections or vaccinations. A CD45RA+ naive subset and a CD45RA-negative memory subset were split from CD4+ cells. Sequencing used immunoSEQ multiplex PCR; TCRdb keeps in-frame clones, though not all of them. The sample lists about 2.5 million clones, 85% to 95% occurring once. The V end was cut by 6 bases, the J end by 5 bases, with 20 bases between. This CDR3 spans 15 amino acids. CDR1 is SGHVS and CDR2 is FQNEAQ in the germline V gene. Study results and limitations: Naive CD4 clonotypes were shared across several donors at around 5.4%. Larger estimated richness was generally recorded for naive subsets relative to memory subsets.

The sequence derives from a man between 18 and 29 years old in good health. Some clones in this sample may be carry-over from other donors' samples. The rearrangement uses TRBV7-8 and TRBJ2-7, with D perhaps given as TRBD1 or TRBD2 (5 bases each). Input material: naive CD4+ T cells from PBMCs. Specified subset: CD45RA+ positively selected. CDR3 in amino acids: CASSPLPGPLDEQYF. Here the CDR3 DNA reads TGTGCCAGCAGTCCCCTCCCGGGGCCTCTCGACGAGCAGTACTTC.